This TCR beta chain was recovered during a study of OX40 agonist ivuxolimab in advanced cancers. Context from the whole study: Ivuxolimab was a fully human IgG2 agonistic monoclonal antibody targeting the costimulatory receptor OX40 (CD134). Patients were allowed to have had prior anti-PD-1, anti-PD-L1 or anti-CTLA-4 therapy, and 30% to 50% of the dose-escalation patients had previously received checkpoint inhibitors. Partial responses occurred in three dose-escalation patients, of whom one had hepatocellular carcinoma and two had cutaneous melanoma. Among the 52 dose-escalation patients, around 19 had hepatocellular carcinoma, 15 or so melanoma, 9 renal cell carcinoma and 9 head and neck cancer. The paper covers the monotherapy dose-escalation part of the phase I ivuxolimab trial, which included N ≈ 50 patients. Intravenous ivuxolimab was administered to patients every 2 weeks at six dose levels: 0.01, 0.1, 0.3, 1.5, 3 and 10 mg/kg. In the dose-escalation cohort, approximately 82% of patients were male, and the mean age was approximately 64 years, with a range of about 23 to 80. Peripheral TCRbeta sequencing aimed to test whether ivuxolimab altered TCR sequence diversity and caused clonal T-cell expansion.

Only one count was recorded for this clone. The specificity of this receptor is unknown. Base qualities are not at hand, and no much larger clone is one base apart. To sequence the TCRbeta CDR3 region, genomic DNA was isolated from the sorted cells. TCRbeta CDR3 regions were sequenced using the immunoSEQ Assay. The immuneACCESS repertoire file appears here via TCRdb, limited to in-frame rearrangements. These files lack a portion of the clones; in checked studies, under half of the deficit traces to unresolved V genes, and the cause of the others is not known. In all, the sample holds tens of thousands of clones, and around three quarters of those were seen once. Roughly 14% of the sample is in the top ten clones. Counted from cysteine to phenylalanine, this CDR3 has 13 amino acids. CDR3 DNA only is kept here, 39 bases in frame from base 1. Between the V and J ends, shortened by 7 bases and 3 bases respectively, the junction contains 12 bases. CDR1 MNHEY and CDR2 SVGAGI were looked up in the germline V gene.

What the work shows at the level of the full study, not this receptor alone: In the 0.1-3.0 mg/kg groups, partial responders had among the lowest normalized peripheral clonal expansion, particularly in CD8+ T cells. At doses of 0.1 to 3.0 mg/kg, clonal expansion of both CD4+ and CD8+ blood T cells was observed from baseline to week 6. The antigen specificity of the clonally expanded peripheral T cells was not determined. Low levels of normalized T-cell clonal expansion were also shown by some nonresponding patients. After ivuxolimab, CD8+ T cells had more expanded clones than CD4+ T cells on average.

Patients with a history of autoimmune disease or receiving systemic immunosuppression were excluded from the trial. Peripheral blood for TCR sequencing was collected from all dose cohorts at baseline, on cycle 4 day 1, and on cycle 7 day 1. Samples came from an open-label, multicenter, first-in-human phase I dose-escalation trial of ivuxolimab. Adults with locally advanced or metastatic melanoma, renal cell carcinoma, hepatocellular carcinoma or head and neck squamous cell carcinoma were enrolled in the trial. Before TCR sequencing, CD4+ T cells and CD8+ T cells from peripheral blood were sorted into separate populations.

The sequence joins TRBV6-5 to TRBJ1-1; 5 matching bases give a weak D call of TRBD1. The sequence derives from an adult with an advanced solid tumor such as melanoma, head and neck, liver or kidney cancer. The starting material was CD4+ or CD8+ T cells sorted from blood, obtained in a trial of the OX40 agonist ivuxolimab. The CDR3 region reads CASTSGWDTEAFF. The DNA reads as follows: TGTGCCAGCACCTCAGGGTGGGACACTGAAGCTTTCTTT.